This T cell receptor (beta chain) was observed in a study of T cell responses to AZD1222 COVID-19 vaccine. Study-wide findings and caveats: White British people made up most donors, females outnumbered males, and clonal diversity was possibly underestimated. Unmutated regions of variants are reportedly targeted by nearly half of spike-specific TCRs.

Points on this clone: Its specificity is unknown.

Sequencing was performed with immunoSEQ multiplex PCR; in TCRdb, only in-frame clones are kept and a portion is missing. The repertoire consists of 60,000 to 75,000 clones, with roughly nine tenths occurring once and the leading ten covering over 25%. The sequence was collected from an adult who received the AZD1222 COVID-19 vaccine. The specimen comprised peripheral blood, sampled 28 days after the second AZD1222 dose.

In nucleotides, the CDR3 is TGTGCCAGCAGCGCCAGGGGGGGAAGCGGGGAGCTGTTTTTT. This sequence encodes CASSARGGSGELFF. The chain joins TRBV9 to TRBJ2-2, with D possibly being TRBD1 or TRBD2 (7 bases each). Trimming removed 3 bases from V and 7 bases from J, with 13 bases in between. Germline V gene sequence: CDR1 SGDLS, CDR2 YYNGEE. This CDR3 is built from 14 residues.